This entry lists 18 T cell receptor beta chains sequenced from one sample in a study of T cell repertoires in ileal Crohn's disease. The data were produced by immunoSEQ multiplex PCR, yet TCRdb's version contains in-frame clones alone and is incomplete. The data show more than 15,000 clones, about 55% seen once. Specimen: ileal tissue. These receptors were taken from an adult with Crohn's disease.

This chain links TRBV5-1 with TRBJ2-1; D might be TRBD1 (6 bases). With 0 bases removed from V and 0 bases from J, the gap between germline ends came to 10 bases. Germline CDR1 SGHRS, CDR2 YFSETQ. This CDR3 is built from 16 residues. Here the CDR3 reads CASSLADRNSYNEQFF. The CDR3 region has the DNA TGCGCCAGCAGCTTGGCCGACAGGAACTCCTACAATGAGCAGTTCTTC.

The V and J genes are TRBV2 and TRBJ2-7; 8 bases are a match to TRBD1. CDR3 length: 13 residues. Germline assignment: CDR1 SNHLY and CDR2 FYNNEI. V trimming: 7 bases; J trimming: 5 bases; junction bases outside the gene matches: 7. CDR3 nucleotide sequence: TGTGCCAGCAACCGACTGACAGGGGACGAGCAGTACTTC. It specifies CASNRLTGDEQYF.

The J gene is TRBJ2-3, the V gene TRBV6-5, with D unresolved. This CDR3 has 16 amino acids. V shed 2 bases and J shed 1 base, with 13 bases lying between them. Germline V CDR1 and CDR2: MNHEY, SVGAGI. The DNA of the CDR3 is TGTGCCAGCAGTTACGGGTCGTCTCGGGGCACAGATACGCAGTATTTT. This encodes CASSYGSSRGTDTQYF.

The V gene is TRBV30, the J gene TRBJ2-3; D is perhaps TRBD2 (5 bases). With 0 bases removed from V and 5 bases from J, the gap between germline ends came to 15 bases. Germline V gives CDR1 GTSNPN, CDR2 SVGIG (reference sequence). CDR3 length: 15 amino acids. CDR3 DNA sequence: TGTGCCTGGAGTGTATGGGAGACTCACGGAGATACGCAGTATTTT. Amino acids: CAWSVWETHGDTQYF.

V gene TRBV11-2 combines with J gene TRBJ2-7; 9 nucleotides agree with TRBD2. CDR1 is SGHAT, CDR2 FQNNGV, per germline. The CDR3 has 15 amino acids. V shed 5 bases and J 2 bases; nucleotides not matched to a gene: 7. This CDR3 reads CASSLGLAGTYEQYF. DNA of the CDR3: TGTGCCAGCAGCCTGGGGCTAGCGGGAACCTACGAGCAGTACTTC.

The chain uses TRBV2 and TRBJ1-1; a possible D gene is TRBD1 (6 bases). V was pared by 7 bases and J by 3 bases, with 27 bases between. The CDR3 totals 18 residues. Germline V lookup: CDR1 SNHLY, CDR2 FYNNEI. The CDR3 DNA reads as TGTGCCAGCATGGGACGAGGTGGAACAGGGAAATGGGACACTGAAGCTTTCTTT. The encoded protein is CASMGRGGTGKWDTEAFF.

This clone was observed a few times. Compared with germline, one end of the junction differs, possibly owing to a read error. The chain couples TRBV7-7 to TRBJ2-7; D unresolved. The CDR3 covers 13 residues. From germline, CDR1 is SSHAT and CDR2 FNYEAQ (reference sequence). The CDR3 reads CASSFGSSAEQYF. DNA of the CDR3: TGTGCTAGCAGCTTCGGGTCTTCGGCAGAGCAGTACTTC. Drawing the rest from reference TRBV7-7 and TRBJ2-7, the complete variable domain is GAGVSQSPRYKVTKRGQDVTLRCDPISSHATLYWYQQALGQGPEFLTYFNYEAQPDKSGLPSDRFSAERPEGSISTLTIQRTEQRDSAMYRCASSFGSSAEQYFGPGTRLTVT.

J is TRBJ1-2 and V is TRBV11-3; 7 bases align to TRBD1. Germline V CDR1 and CDR2: SGHNT, YENEEA. Trimming removed 4 bases from V and 0 bases from J; junction bases left unmatched: 8. The CDR3 is 16 residues long. The CDR3 sequence: CASSWLGQEANYGYTF. The CDR3 nucleotides are TGTGCCAGCAGCTGGCTCGGACAGGAGGCTAACTATGGCTACACCTTC.

The chain couples TRBV6-5 to TRBJ2-6, with D perhaps matching TRBD2 (5 bases). This CDR3 contains 16 residues. V lost 3 bases and J 2 bases, leaving 11 bases between the germline ends. The V gene's germline CDR1 is MNHEY and CDR2 SVGAGI. This CDR3 reads CASSYALAAGANVLTF. The CDR3 DNA reads as TGTGCCAGCAGTTATGCCCTAGCAGCTGGGGCCAACGTCCTGACTTTC.

This clone was detected a few times. The rearrangement links TRBV7-9 to TRBJ2-1, with 10 bases aligning to TRBD1. V trimming: 3 bases; J trimming: 5 bases; junction bases outside the gene matches: 1. There are 14 residues in the CDR3. Per germline, CDR1 SEHNR and CDR2 FQNEAQ (reference sequence). CDR3 sequence (DNA): TGTGCCAGCAGCTTCGGGACAGGGGACAATGAGCAGTTCTTC. Translated, it gives CASSFGTGDNEQFF.

V usage is TRBV4-2 and J usage is TRBJ2-3, with D uncertain. This CDR3 region has 15 residues. V lost 0 bases to trimming and J lost 6 bases, with 13 bases between them. Looked up from germline, CDR1 is LGHNA and CDR2 is YNFKEQ. In DNA, the CDR3 is TGTGCCAGCAGCCAAGACAGACAAGGCGTGGATACGCAGTATTTT. Protein: CASSQDRQGVDTQYF.

This clone was seen a few times. J is TRBJ2-7 and V is TRBV7-2, with D uncertain. The V end lost 1 base, the J end lost 2 bases, and 12 bases lay between the germline ends. This CDR3 region has 15 residues. CDR1 and CDR2 from the germline V gene are SGHTA and FQGNSA. The CDR3 loop is CASSLGASFPYEQYF. The CDR3 region has the DNA TGTGCCAGCAGCTTAGGGGCCAGTTTCCCCTACGAGCAGTACTTC.

The chain combines TRBV5-4 with TRBJ1-2, with TRBD1 identical over 9 bases. This CDR3 has 14 residues. Germline V gives CDR1 SGHNT, CDR2 YYREEE (reference sequence). Trimming at V came to 4 bases and at J to 6 bases, leaving 7 bases not matched to a gene. CDR3 DNA: TGTGCCAGCAGCCTGGGACAGGGAGTACATGGCTACACCTTC. Encoded protein: CASSLGQGVHGYTF.

The chain couples TRBV11-2 to TRBJ1-2; no reliable D call. Between the trimmed V and J ends, which lost 1 base and 2 bases, there was a span of 8 bases. The CDR3 contains 14 residues. Germline CDR1 and CDR2: SGHAT and FQNNGV. In nucleotides, the CDR3 is TGTGCCAGCAGCTTAGTCCCAGTCAACTATGGCTACACCTTC. Translation: CASSLVPVNYGYTF.

This clone was seen a handful of times. The chain uses TRBV7-9 and TRBJ1-1; a possible D gene is TRBD1 (6 bases). CDR1 SEHNR and CDR2 FQNEAQ come from the germline V gene (reference sequence). CDR3 size: 15 residues. The V end lost 5 bases, the J end lost 5 bases, and 18 bases lay between the germline ends. The CDR3 protein is CASSPGAVRVTEAFF. The CDR3 nucleotides are TGTGCCAGCAGCCCAGGGGCGGTGCGAGTGACTGAAGCTTTCTTT.

The chain combines TRBV7-2 with TRBJ2-6; perhaps TRBD1 as D (5 bases). V shed 6 bases and J shed 2 bases, with 14 bases lying between them. The CDR3 consists of 16 residues. Germline CDR1 reads SGHTA; CDR2 reads FQGNSA. In DNA form, the CDR3 reads TGTGCCAGCAGGTCCCTACAGGCACCTGGGGCCAACGTCCTGACTTTC. This sequence encodes CASRSLQAPGANVLTF.

This clone was observed a few times. This chain connects TRBV7-9 to TRBJ2-1; the D gene is possibly TRBD2 (7 bases). V was clipped by 4 bases and J by 8 bases, with 18 bases between them. The CDR3 runs to 15 residues. Germline CDR1 is SEHNR and CDR2 is FQNEAQ (reference sequence). CDR3 bases: TGTGCCAGCAGCTCGAGCGGGTGGGGGGGCCATGAGCAGTTCTTC. This encodes CASSSSGWGGHEQFF.

CDR3 region: CASSIGGRTSTDTQYF. The CDR3 DNA reads as TGCGCCAGCAGTATTGGTGGCAGGACTAGCACAGATACGCAGTATTTT. This chain joins TRBV5-1 and TRBJ2-3, with TRBD2 as a possible D gene (5 bases). Germline CDR1 is SGHRS and CDR2 is YFSETQ. Trimming left V 5 bases short and J 0 bases short, with 16 bases between. This CDR3 contains 16 residues. The entire variable domain, with the rest obtained from reference TRBV5-1 and TRBJ2-3, is as follows: KAGVTQTPRYLIKTRGQQVTLSCSPISGHRSVSWYQQTPGQGLQFLFEYFSETQRNKGNFPGRFSGRQFSNSRSEMNVSTLELGDSALYLCASSIGGRTSTDTQYFGPGTRLTVL.